This T cell receptor (beta chain) was retrieved from a study of a mutant IDH1 vaccine in newly diagnosed glioma. The time point was: week 47, end of study. Doses consisted of 300 ug of mutant IDH1 20-mer peptide each, paired with topical imiquimod. Study conclusions and caveats: Immune responses induced by vaccination arose in approximately 92% of the patients.

As concerns this clone: Its target is unknown.

This CDR3 is built from 15 residues. V shed 0 bases and J shed 2 bases, with 10 bases lying between them. Germline-derived CDR1 and CDR2 are ENHRY and SYGVKD. TCRdb keeps only in-frame clones here, not all; method: immunoSEQ multiplex PCR. The sample lists 30,000 to 35,000 clones; roughly 89% were seen once. The clonotype comes from a woman aged 30 to 39 with glioma. Sequenced here: PBMCs, sampled from a glioma patient whose treatment included an IDH1 peptide vaccine. The chain employs TRBV10-3 and TRBJ1-1; no clear D gene. The CDR3 loop is CAISESGILNTEAFF. CDR3 coding DNA: TGTGCCATCAGTGAGTCTGGGATCCTTAACACTGAAGCTTTCTTT.